The 8 T cell receptor beta chains below were found in one sample sequenced in a study of blood T cells in healthy people across ages. With a J-beta primer mix and a sample-barcoded 5' primer, a second PCR ran 7 to 11 cycles. TCRdb redid the calling of the 5' RACE reads with MiXCR, one entry per CDR3 protein. The sample consists of about 650,000 distinct CDR3 sequences, about 34% of them appearing once. The sample taken for sequencing was blood. The receptors stem from a woman at least 80 years old in good health.

The rearrangement joins TRBV20-1 to TRBJ2-1; the D gene is possibly TRBD2 (5 bases). This CDR3 region has 14 residues. Trimming shortened V by 3 bases and J by 8 bases, and 17 bases separated the two germline ends. Germline loops: CDR1 DFQATT, CDR2 SNEGSKA (reference sequence). CDR3 in amino acids: CSASRILFSDEQFF. As DNA, the CDR3 is TGCAGTGCTAGCCGAATTTTATTTAGCGATGAGCAGTTCTTC.

This clonotype was picked up many times. The J gene is TRBJ2-5, the V gene TRBV28; no definite D call. The V gene's germline CDR1 is MDHEN and CDR2 SYDVKM. V lost 7 bases and J lost 4, with 13 bases in between. The CDR3 spans 13 residues. This CDR3 is CASTLNPGETQYF. CDR3 bases: TGTGCCAGCACTCTAAACCCTGGAGAGACCCAGTACTTC. Full variable domain (rest looked up from reference TRBV28 and TRBJ2-5): DVKVTQSSRYLVKRTGEKVFLECVQDMDHENMFWYRQDPGLGLRLIYFSYDVKMKEKGDIPEGYSVSREKKERFSLILESASTNQTSMYLCASTLNPGETQYFGPGTRLLVL.

The table lists this clonotype with many counts. Mismatch with germline at one junction end may stem from a read error. The chain combines TRBV12-3 or TRBV12-4 with TRBJ1-1; D is perhaps TRBD1 (6 bases). This CDR3 is built from 11 residues. The CDR3 loop reads CASSLDREAFF. CDR3 in DNA: TGTGCCAGCAGCTTAGACAGGGAAGCTTTCTTT.

This clonotype was recorded many times. V gene TRBV7-8 combines with J gene TRBJ2-7, with 9 nucleotides matching TRBD1. Trimming cost V 5 bases and J 1 base; bases outside gene matches: 6. The CDR3 length is 15 residues. The V gene's germline CDR1 is SGHVS and CDR2 FQNEAQ. This CDR3 reads CASSRMGQGSYEQYF. As DNA, the CDR3 is TGTGCCAGCAGCCGCATGGGACAGGGATCCTACGAGCAGTACTTC. The whole variable domain, remainder taken from reference TRBV7-8 and TRBJ2-7, is GAGVSQSPRYKVAKRGQDVALRCDPISGHVSLFWYQQALGQGPEFLTYFQNEAQLDKSGLPSDRFFAERPEGSVSTLKIQRTQQEDSAVYLCASSRMGQGSYEQYFGPGTRLTVT.

The chain carries TRBV28 and TRBJ1-1, with no clear D. V was shortened by 1 base and J by 2 bases, with 8 bases between the two germline ends. The length of the CDR3 is 14 residues. The V gene's germline CDR1 is MDHEN and CDR2 SYDVKM. DNA for the CDR3: TGTGCCAGCAGTTTATTCGACGGAAACACTGAAGCTTTCTTT. Amino acid sequence: CASSLFDGNTEAFF.

This clonotype was recorded at least ten times. The chain couples TRBV20-1 to TRBJ2-3; 12 nucleotides align to TRBD1. Germline lookup yields CDR1 DFQATT and CDR2 SNEGSKA (reference sequence). V was clipped by 6 bases and J by 4 bases; unmatched bases: 17. The CDR3 contains 18 residues. CDR3 region: CSAQGQGAPGGSADTQYF. CDR3 DNA sequence: TGCAGTGCGCAGGGACAGGGGGCCCCCGGTGGCTCGGCAGATACGCAGTATTTT.

This rearrangement joins TRBV9 to TRBJ2-7; 10 bases are shared with TRBD2. Looked up from germline, CDR1 is SGDLS and CDR2 is YYNGEE. The length of the CDR3 is 14 residues. V lost 4 bases and J lost 7; bases outside the gene matches: 8. Here the CDR3 DNA reads TGTGCCAGCAGCTCAGCGGGGGGGGACAATGAGCAGTACTTC. This translates into CASSSAGGDNEQYF.

This chain links TRBV7-2 with TRBJ2-7; unclear D gene. Trimming shortened V by 8 bases and J by 0 bases, and 14 bases separated the two germline ends. Germline lookup yields CDR1 SGHTA and CDR2 FQGNSA. The CDR3 is 14 amino acids. The CDR3 sequence is CASSTSSSSYEQYF. The DNA for the CDR3 is TGTGCCAGCTCAACAAGCTCCAGCTCCTACGAGCAGTACTTC.